This is a list of T cell receptor beta chains from one sample in a study of T cell responses to AZD1222 COVID-19 vaccine. Only in-frame clones appear in the TCRdb table, and some are missing; sequencing was by immunoSEQ multiplex PCR. Among roughly 110,000 clones listed, 92% were seen once. Sequenced material: peripheral blood, taken 28 days after the second AZD1222 dose. These receptors came from an adult who received the AZD1222 COVID-19 vaccine. CDR3s include the opening cysteine and the closing phenylalanine or tryptophan. Each record gives: V gene, D gene, J gene, clone size, CDR3 DNA, CDR3 protein. D genes are given only for firm matches. Rows may omit the clone size; those that give it use once, few, many or a size class.

V: TRBV4-1
D: TRBD2
J: TRBJ2-3
size: -
DNA: TGCGCCAGCAGCCAAGTTGTCGGGGGGGACACAGATACGCAGTATTTT
CDR3: CASSQVVGGDTDTQYF

V: TRBV5-5
D: -
J: TRBJ1-4
size: -
DNA: TGTGCCAGCAGTACCGCGGGAGGGGGGAGAAATGAAAAACTGTTTTTT
CDR3: CASSTAGGGRNEKLFF

V: TRBV5-1
D: -
J: TRBJ2-2
size: -
DNA: TGCGCCAGCAGCGGGAGCCAGGGTGGCGGGGAGCTGTTTTTT
CDR3: CASSGSQGGGELFF

V: TRBV28
D: -
J: TRBJ1-2
size: -
DNA: TGTGCCAGCACGACGACAGGTTTTTACTATGGCTACACCTTC
CDR3: CASTTTGFYYGYTF

V: TRBV28
D: TRBD1
J: TRBJ1-6
size: -
DNA: TGTGCCAGCAGCCTGGGACAGGGAAGGTCACCCCTCCACTTT
CDR3: CASSLGQGRSPLHF

V: TRBV9
D: -
J: TRBJ2-7
size: -
DNA: TGTGCCAGCAGTGGGGACAAGCTTTACGAGCAGTACTTC
CDR3: CASSGDKLYEQYF

V: TRBV10-3
D: -
J: TRBJ1-6
size: -
DNA: TGTGCCATCAGTGAGTCCCAGGGGCTAGATAATTCACCCCTCCACTTT
CDR3: CAISESQGLDNSPLHF

V: TRBV27
D: -
J: TRBJ2-1
size: -
DNA: TGTGCCAGCAGAAAACCGGCCTCCACGTACAATGAGCAGTTCTTC
CDR3: CASRKPASTYNEQFF

V: TRBV7-8
D: -
J: TRBJ1-5
size: -
DNA: TGTGCCAGCAGCTTACTCGAAGGTTATAGCAATCAGCCCCAGCATTTT
CDR3: CASSLLEGYSNQPQHF

V: TRBV25-1
D: TRBD2
J: TRBJ2-7
size: -
DNA: TGTGCCAGCAGTGATGCTAGCGGGAGCCACGAGCAGTACTTC
CDR3: CASSDASGSHEQYF

V: TRBV9
D: -
J: TRBJ2-5
size: -
DNA: TGTGCCAGCAGCGTGAGGGTCCAAGAGACCCAGTACTTC
CDR3: CASSVRVQETQYF

V: TRBV12-5
D: -
J: TRBJ2-5
size: once
DNA: TGTGCTAGTGGTTTGGGCCGCCATCCGTACTTC
CDR3: CASGLGRHPYF

V: TRBV18
D: TRBD1
J: TRBJ1-2
size: -
DNA: TGTGCCAGCTCACCATTAATTCGGACAGGGTCAACTAACTATGGCTACACCTTC
CDR3: CASSPLIRTGSTNYGYTF

V: TRBV4-1
D: TRBD2
J: TRBJ2-2
size: -
DNA: TGCGCCCGCGGTCTACCGGGGGGGGGCGGGGAGCTGTTTTTT
CDR3: CARGLPGGGGELFF

V: TRBV6-2/TRBV6-3
D: TRBD1
J: TRBJ2-1
size: few
DNA: TGTGCCAGCAGCCTACCCGGACAGGGAGGAAATGAGCAGTTCTTC
CDR3: CASSLPGQGGNEQFF

V: TRBV5-1
D: -
J: TRBJ1-3
size: -
DNA: TGCGCCAGCAGCTCTGCAACAGGTCTCTCTGGAAACACCATATATTTT
CDR3: CASSSATGLSGNTIYF

V: TRBV20-1
D: TRBD2
J: TRBJ2-1
size: -
DNA: TGCAGTGCTAGTGGTTCGCTAGCGGACCTGAGCTCCTACAATGAGCAGTTCTTC
CDR3: CSASGSLADLSSYNEQFF

V: TRBV28
D: TRBD2
J: TRBJ2-1
size: -
DNA: TGTGCCAGCAGTTCCCCGGGACTAGCGAGGAATGAGCAGTTCTTC
CDR3: CASSSPGLARNEQFF

V: TRBV19
D: -
J: TRBJ1-3
size: -
DNA: TGTGCCAGTACAACCACAATCTCTGGAAACACCATATATTTT
CDR3: CASTTTISGNTIYF

V: TRBV3-1/TRBV3-2
D: TRBD2
J: TRBJ2-2
size: -
DNA: TGTGCCAGCAGCCAAGAGGGACTAGCGGGAGGGAGGACCGGGGAGCTGTTTTTT
CDR3: CASSQEGLAGGRTGELFF

V: TRBV10-2
D: -
J: TRBJ2-7
size: -
DNA: TGCGCCAGCAGTGCCCCGGGTTCCCTCTACGAGCAGTACTTC
CDR3: CASSAPGSLYEQYF

V: TRBV3-1/TRBV3-2
D: -
J: TRBJ1-3
size: -
DNA: TGTGCCAGCAGCCAAGGGGGGGCTTTATCAAACACCATATATTTT
CDR3: CASSQGGALSNTIYF

V: TRBV16
D: -
J: TRBJ2-2
size: -
DNA: TGTGCCAGCAGCCAATCTTCCCCGACCGGGGAGCTGTTTTTT
CDR3: CASSQSSPTGELFF

V: TRBV7-2
D: -
J: TRBJ1-1
size: -
DNA: TGTGCCAGCAGCTTAGGTCCGGGGGCCGGCACTGAAGCTTTCTTT
CDR3: CASSLGPGAGTEAFF

V: TRBV28
D: -
J: TRBJ2-1
size: -
DNA: TGTGCCAGCAGAGGACATAGCTCCTACAATGAGCAGTTCTTC
CDR3: CASRGHSSYNEQFF

V: TRBV6-2/TRBV6-3
D: TRBD1
J: TRBJ1-5
size: -
DNA: TGTGCCAGCAGTCCCCAGGGGGGATTGGATTATAGCAATCAGCCCCAGCATTTT
CDR3: CASSPQGGLDYSNQPQHF

V: TRBV2
D: -
J: TRBJ1-5
size: -
DNA: TGTGCCACACAGCTCCCCAGTCAGCCCCAGCATTTT
CDR3: CATQLPSQPQHF

V: TRBV6-5
D: -
J: TRBJ2-7
size: -
DNA: TGTGCCAGCAGTTATGCGGGGACCGGCAGATACTACGAGCAGTACTTC
CDR3: CASSYAGTGRYYEQYF

V: TRBV3-1/TRBV3-2
D: -
J: TRBJ1-5
size: -
DNA: TGTGCCAGCAGCCAACTTAGCAATCAGCCCCAGCATTTT
CDR3: CASSQLSNQPQHF

V: TRBV6-5
D: TRBD2
J: TRBJ2-7
size: -
DNA: TGTGCCACCACCTCGGGAGGGGCCTACGAGCAGTACTTC
CDR3: CATTSGGAYEQYF

V: TRBV28
D: -
J: TRBJ1-5
size: -
DNA: TGTGCCAGCAGTTATGGGGGGCCGAATAGCAATCAGCCCCAGCATTTT
CDR3: CASSYGGPNSNQPQHF

V: TRBV19
D: TRBD2
J: TRBJ2-1
size: -
DNA: TGTGCCAGTAGTCCCCGGGAGGGGAGGGCAGGTGAGCAGTTCTTC
CDR3: CASSPREGRAGEQFF

V: TRBV7-2
D: -
J: TRBJ2-3
size: -
DNA: TGTGCCAGCAGCCAGGGTCTATGGTATTTT
CDR3: CASSQGLWYF

V: TRBV7-9
D: TRBD1
J: TRBJ1-2
size: -
DNA: TGTGCCAGCAGCCTCCGGGGGACAGGGGAAGGCTACACCTTC
CDR3: CASSLRGTGEGYTF

V: TRBV10-1
D: -
J: TRBJ2-5
size: once
DNA: TGCGCCAGCAGTGAGGGAGGGTCGTACCAAGAGACCCAGTACTTC
CDR3: CASSEGGSYQETQYF

V: TRBV7-9
D: -
J: TRBJ1-1
size: -
DNA: TGTGCCAGCAGCTTAGTCCAGACGAACACTGAAGCTTTCTTT
CDR3: CASSLVQTNTEAFF

V: TRBV7-2
D: TRBD2
J: TRBJ2-1
size: -
DNA: TGTGCCAGCAGCATTCTAGCGGGGGGCGGCGATGAGCAGTTCTTC
CDR3: CASSILAGGGDEQFF

V: TRBV4-2
D: TRBD2
J: TRBJ2-5
size: -
DNA: TGTGCCAGCAGCCCGAGGGGCGTAGCGGGGGGGCCAGAGACCCAGTACTTC
CDR3: CASSPRGVAGGPETQYF

V: TRBV6-4
D: TRBD1
J: TRBJ1-5
size: -
DNA: TGTGCCAGCAGCACAGGGGTTAGTCAGCCCCAGCATTTT
CDR3: CASSTGVSQPQHF

V: TRBV19
D: -
J: TRBJ1-3
size: -
DNA: TGTGCCAGTAGTATCCAAACAGGGATTTCTGGAAACACCATATATTTT
CDR3: CASSIQTGISGNTIYF

V: TRBV19
D: -
J: TRBJ2-7
size: -
DNA: TGTGCCAGTAGTGATCAGGGATCAGCCTACGAGCAGTACTTC
CDR3: CASSDQGSAYEQYF

V: TRBV5-4
D: -
J: TRBJ1-2
size: -
DNA: TGTGCCAGCAGCCTCCAAATTCGAACCCTAATCCCTTTTTATGGCTACACCTTC
CDR3: CASSLQIRTLIPFYGYTF

V: TRBV15
D: -
J: TRBJ1-1
size: -
DNA: TGTGCCACCAGCAGACCTCAGGTTGTCGACACTGAAGCTTTCTTT
CDR3: CATSRPQVVDTEAFF

V: TRBV7-9
D: -
J: TRBJ1-3
size: -
DNA: TGTGCCAGCAGCCCCGGGGGGGAGTATAACACCATATATTTT
CDR3: CASSPGGEYNTIYF

V: TRBV27
D: -
J: TRBJ1-2
size: -
DNA: TGTGCCAGCAGTTTACTTGCAACTAACTATGGCTACACCTTC
CDR3: CASSLLATNYGYTF